This T cell receptor (beta chain) was retrieved from a study of Graves' ophthalmopathy and Graves' hyperthyroidism. Amplification of the TCR beta CDR3 regions used RNA transcripts (as template). RT-PCR in the first round used HTBI primers; a second-round multiplex PCR followed. TCRdb analysed the multiplex PCR reads with MiXCR anew, one entry per CDR3 protein. The sample holds 200,000 to 300,000 distinct CDR3 sequences, around 45% seen once. Study-wide findings and caveats: Blood also carried most expanded thyroid clonotypes exceeding 0.001 frequency.

Turning to this clonotype: Antigen unknown.

This CDR3 has 16 residues. The trim removed 1 base at V and 4 bases at J, leaving 9 bases unmatched. Per germline, CDR1 LGHDT and CDR2 YNNKEL (reference sequence). Each donor who had ophthalmopathy showed moderate-to-severe activity, a CAS of ≥3, a NOSPECS of ≥4, and a duration under 3 months. Establishment of the diagnosis relied upon clinical symptoms, serum thyroxine, TRAb, thyroid ultrasound and orbital computed tomography. The genes are TRBV3-1 and TRBJ2-7; 8 nucleotides align to TRBD2. Sequencing was carried out using peripheral blood. The source is an adult man with Graves' ophthalmopathy. The CDR3 bases are TGTGCCAGCAGCCAAGGGGTCAGCGGGAGAGGGTACGAGCAGTACTTC. Its translation: CASSQGVSGRGYEQYF.